This TCR beta chain was captured by sequencing in a study of blood T cell repertoires in COVID-19. Study in general: PBMCs, B-cell-depleted T cells, or T cells were the source of the cDNA or gDNA that made up the material.

Germline V gene data show CDR1 as MNHEY and CDR2 as SVGAGI. The CDR3 is 15 residues long. Germline trimming cut 2 bases from V and 5 bases from J; bases unmatched to any gene: 3. Original analysis: Estimation of nucleated cell counts was performed using reference gene primer amplification. The protocol was immunoSEQ multiplex PCR, while the TCRdb copy is restricted to in-frame clones and leaves out a portion. V, J and clone size were drawn from that table, and D and trimming were deduced from the DNA. This table holds roughly 200,000 clones, roughly 76% found once. This clone was recorded only once. The Seattle patients, enrolled during active infection, were followed longitudinally.

The source material was peripheral blood. This sequence joins TRBV6-5 and TRBJ2-3, with 11 bases matching TRBD2. The sequence came from a woman between 40 and 55 years old with COVID-19, enrolled during active disease. DNA of the CDR3: TGTGCCAGCAGTTACGTAGCGGGAGGGAAAGATACGCAGTATTTT. Its protein product is CASSYVAGGKDTQYF.